This entry is about one T cell receptor beta chain. The entry originates in a study of cytomegalovirus exposure and HLA in healthy donors. The PCR employed 60 Vbeta primers together with 13 Jbeta primers. Clones were sequenced by immunoSEQ multiplex PCR, and TCRdb holds only the in-frame ones, with some missing. Of 100,000 to 150,000 clones in the sample, about two thirds were seen once. This CDR3 comprises 14 residues. V lost 1 base to trimming and J lost 5 bases, with 12 bases between them. Germline CDR1 is SGHDN and CDR2 is FVKESK. The rearrangement links TRBV14 to TRBJ2-7, with a weak D call TRBD1 (5 bases). This receptor was obtained from a woman aged 40-49 years in good health and CMV-seronegative. Material for sequencing was PBMCs. The CDR3 is CASSQGVRVHEQYF. The CDR3 nucleotides are TGTGCCAGCAGCCAAGGCGTCAGGGTGCACGAGCAGTACTTC.